This record looks at one T cell receptor (beta chain) sequence and its context. Its matching antigen is unknown. The junction had 10 bases not matched to a gene; V was cut back by 0 bases and J by 11 bases. The CDR3 spans 16 residues. From germline, CDR1 is MGHRA and CDR2 YSYEKL. The data originate from a study of CD8 T cells in Susac syndrome. RNA totalling about 0.45 to 1 ug underwent reverse transcription with random hexamers. TCRdb recomputed calls from the immunoSEQ multiplex PCR reads with MiXCR, one row per CDR3 protein. The table lists approximately 70,000 distinct CDR3 sequences, 96% of them singletons. Whole-study results and caveats: The TCR sequencing and HLA analysis in the study involved a relatively small number of individuals, as the study acknowledged.

FACS was used to enrich TEMRA cells, whereas the CD8+ and CD4+ T cells were obtained by negative isolation. The chain has TRBV4-1 and TRBJ2-5; 12 bases are a match to TRBD2. The sequence was obtained from a human donor with multiple sclerosis. Sequenced material: CD4+ T cells from PBMCs. DNA for the CDR3: TGCGCCAGCAGCCAAGAAAACCCACTAGCGGGGGGTCCACAGTACTTC. Translating gives CASSQENPLAGGPQYF.